This T cell receptor beta chain appears in the sequencing data of a study of response to subunit inactivated influenza vaccine. Trimming cost V 3 bases and J 8 bases; bases outside gene matches: 5. Germline V gives CDR1 LNHNV, CDR2 YYDKDF (reference sequence). The CDR3 spans 14 residues. Each CDR3 protein is one row after TCRdb ran MiXCR on the RT-PCR reads. The sample has roughly 550,000 distinct CDR3 sequences, around 25% seen once; the top ten hold around 2.8%. The same sample was also studied in work on T cells expressing NK-cell markers. In that study: 5'RACE template switching with UMIs generated TCR beta cDNA. It was from sorted CD3+CD56+NKG2C+, CD3+CD56+NKG2C- and CD3+CD56-NKG2C+ T cells that TCR beta repertoires came. Eight donors were sequenced, of whom seven were HCMV-seropositive, while the remaining one was HCMV-seronegative. Dominant NKG2C+ clonotypes in roughly 6 donors made up roughly 1.0-7.0% of CD8+ T cells.

The source is a man in his fifties who received an inactivated influenza vaccine. This material consisted of CD4+ T cells sorted from PBMCs, taken 11 to 12 days after vaccination. This chain connects TRBV15 to TRBJ1-5, with TRBD1 identical over 9 bases. Here the CDR3 reads CATSRNRGREPQHF. The CDR3 region has the DNA TGTGCCACCAGCAGGAACAGGGGGCGTGAGCCCCAGCATTTT. Filled out from reference TRBV15 and TRBJ1-5, the complete variable domain reads DAMVIQNPRYQVTQFGKPVTLSCSQTLNHNVMYWYQQKSSQAPKLLFHYYDKDFNNEADTPDNFQSRRPNTSFCFLDIRSPGLGDTAMYLCATSRNRGREPQHFGDGTRLSIL.